A selection of T cell receptor beta chains follows, all from one sample in a study of shared clonotypes between healthy human individuals. TCRdb keeps only in-frame clones here, not all; method: immunoSEQ multiplex PCR. The sample has roughly 2.4 million clones; approximately 96% are singletons. The sequenced material came from naive CD4+ T cells sorted from blood. These receptor sequences come from a young man in good health. Each CDR3 is given with its conserved first and last residue. The order of the fields is CDR3 protein, CDR3 DNA, J gene, V gene, D gene. A D gene is named only where the DNA matches it firmly.

cdr3_aa: CAWSVGGAGEQYF
cdr3_nt: TGTGCCTGGAGTGTTGGAGGGGCCGGTGAGCAGTACTTC
j_call: TRBJ2-7
v_call: TRBV30
d_call: -

cdr3_aa: CASSSPGNTIYF
cdr3_nt: TGCGCCAGCAGCTCGCCCGGAAACACCATATATTTT
j_call: TRBJ1-3
v_call: TRBV5-1
d_call: -

cdr3_aa: CASSLDLTAEAFF
cdr3_nt: TGTGCCAGCAGCTTAGATCTAACTGCTGAAGCTTTCTTT
j_call: TRBJ1-1
v_call: TRBV7-2
d_call: -

cdr3_aa: CASSPVVHVRAEQFF
cdr3_nt: TGCGCCAGCAGCCCTGTGGTTCACGTTCGGGCGGAGCAGTTCTTC
j_call: TRBJ2-1
v_call: TRBV5-1
d_call: -

cdr3_aa: CASSLGISGNTIYF
cdr3_nt: TGCGCCAGCAGCTTGGGCATCTCTGGAAACACCATATATTTT
j_call: TRBJ1-3
v_call: TRBV5-1
d_call: -

cdr3_aa: CASSQEGLWSGYTF
cdr3_nt: TGTGCCAGCAGCCAGGAGGGGCTTTGGAGTGGCTACACCTTC
j_call: TRBJ1-2
v_call: TRBV14
d_call: -

cdr3_aa: CASRGMGEQYF
cdr3_nt: TGTGCCTCCCGGGGTATGGGCGAGCAGTACTTC
j_call: TRBJ2-7
v_call: TRBV30
d_call: -

cdr3_aa: CASSGQQHQETQYF
cdr3_nt: TGTGCCAGCAGTGGACAGCAACACCAAGAGACCCAGTACTTC
j_call: TRBJ2-5
v_call: TRBV2
d_call: -

cdr3_aa: CASSLARGELEQYF
cdr3_nt: TGCGCCAGCAGCTTGGCCCGGGGGGAACTCGAGCAGTACTTC
j_call: TRBJ2-7
v_call: TRBV5-1
d_call: TRBD2

cdr3_aa: CASPPEQGAKGTSGGTGELFF
cdr3_nt: TGTGCCAGCCCCCCTGAACAGGGGGCGAAAGGGACTAGCGGGGGAACCGGGGAGCTGTTTTTT
j_call: TRBJ2-2
v_call: TRBV9
d_call: TRBD2

cdr3_aa: CAIRRSVMEQYF
cdr3_nt: TGTGCCATCAGACGGTCCGTGATGGAGCAGTACTTC
j_call: TRBJ2-7
v_call: TRBV10-3
d_call: -

cdr3_aa: CASSLSQGVVETQYF
cdr3_nt: TGTGCCAGCAGCTTATCCCAGGGGGTTGTGGAGACCCAGTACTTC
j_call: TRBJ2-5
v_call: TRBV5-4
d_call: TRBD1

cdr3_aa: CSVEPDLNTEAFF
cdr3_nt: TGCAGCGTTGAACCCGATCTGAACACTGAAGCTTTCTTT
j_call: TRBJ1-1
v_call: TRBV29-1
d_call: -

cdr3_aa: CAWGPGEETQYF
cdr3_nt: TGTGCCTGGGGGCCGGGGGAAGAGACCCAGTACTTC
j_call: TRBJ2-5
v_call: TRBV30
d_call: -

cdr3_aa: CASSRSDSNYEQYF
cdr3_nt: TGTGCCAGCAGTCGGTCGGACAGCAACTACGAGCAGTACTTC
j_call: TRBJ2-7
v_call: TRBV28
d_call: -

cdr3_aa: CASSPLRAGGIQETQYF
cdr3_nt: TGTGCCAGCAGCCCACTGAGGGCGGGGGGCATACAAGAGACCCAGTACTTC
j_call: TRBJ2-5
v_call: TRBV5-4
d_call: TRBD2

cdr3_aa: CASSSSGGGNQPQHF
cdr3_nt: TGTGCCAGCTCATCTTCGGGGGGTGGCAATCAGCCCCAGCATTTT
j_call: TRBJ1-5
v_call: TRBV18
d_call: -

cdr3_aa: CASNSLGAGANVLTF
cdr3_nt: TGTGCCAGCAATTCCCTCGGGGCTGGGGCCAACGTCCTGACTTTC
j_call: TRBJ2-6
v_call: TRBV2
d_call: -